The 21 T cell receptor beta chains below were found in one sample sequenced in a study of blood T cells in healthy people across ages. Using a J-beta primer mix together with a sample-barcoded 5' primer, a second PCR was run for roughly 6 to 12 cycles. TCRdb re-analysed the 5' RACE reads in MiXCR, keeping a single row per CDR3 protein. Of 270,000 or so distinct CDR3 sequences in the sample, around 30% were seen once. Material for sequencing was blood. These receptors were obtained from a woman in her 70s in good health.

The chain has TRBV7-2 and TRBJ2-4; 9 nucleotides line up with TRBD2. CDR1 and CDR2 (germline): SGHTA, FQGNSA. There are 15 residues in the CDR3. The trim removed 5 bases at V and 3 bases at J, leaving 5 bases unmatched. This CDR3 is CASSLSGRVKNIQYF. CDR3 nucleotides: TGTGCCAGCAGCCTTAGCGGGAGAGTCAAAAACATTCAGTACTTC.

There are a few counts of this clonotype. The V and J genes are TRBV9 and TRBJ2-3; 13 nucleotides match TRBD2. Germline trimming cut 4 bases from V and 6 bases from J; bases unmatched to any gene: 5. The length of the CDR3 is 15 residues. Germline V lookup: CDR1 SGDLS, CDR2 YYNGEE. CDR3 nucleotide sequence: TGTGCCAGCAGCACACTAGCGGGAGGGATGGATACGCAGTATTTT. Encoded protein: CASSTLAGGMDTQYF.

The chain's CDR3 is CAISELDYEQYF. For the CDR3, the DNA is TGTGCCATCAGTGAGTTAGACTACGAGCAGTACTTC. The rearrangement joins TRBV10-3 to TRBJ2-7; D gene unclear. Germline CDR1 ENHRY, CDR2 SYGVKD. V was shortened by 1 base and J by 3 bases, with 4 bases between the two germline ends. The CDR3 spans 12 residues.

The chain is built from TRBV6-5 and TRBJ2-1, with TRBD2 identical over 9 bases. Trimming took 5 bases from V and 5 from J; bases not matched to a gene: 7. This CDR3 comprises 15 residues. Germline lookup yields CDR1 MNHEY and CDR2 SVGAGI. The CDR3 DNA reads TGTGCCAGCAGTCCCGGGACTAGCAGCAACAATGAGCAGTTCTTC. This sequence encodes CASSPGTSSNNEQFF.

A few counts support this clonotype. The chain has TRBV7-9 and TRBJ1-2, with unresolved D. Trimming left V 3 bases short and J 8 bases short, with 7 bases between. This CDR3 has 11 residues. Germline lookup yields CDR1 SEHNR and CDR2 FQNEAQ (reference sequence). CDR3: CASSFAEGYTF. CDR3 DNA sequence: TGTGCCAGCAGCTTTGCGGAAGGCTACACCTTC.

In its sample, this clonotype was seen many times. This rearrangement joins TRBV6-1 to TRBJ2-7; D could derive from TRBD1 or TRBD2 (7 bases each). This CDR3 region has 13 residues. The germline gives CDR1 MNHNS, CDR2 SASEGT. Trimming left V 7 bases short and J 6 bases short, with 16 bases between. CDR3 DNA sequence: TGTGCCAGCACCGTGACAGGGAGGGGCGAGCAGTACTTC. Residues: CASTVTGRGEQYF.

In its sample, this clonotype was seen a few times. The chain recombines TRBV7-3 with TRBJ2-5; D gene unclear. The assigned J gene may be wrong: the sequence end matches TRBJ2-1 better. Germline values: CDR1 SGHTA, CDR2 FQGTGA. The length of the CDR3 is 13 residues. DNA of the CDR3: TGTGCCAGCAGCTTAGGCCAGGCGCGAGAGCAGTTCTTC. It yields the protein CASSLGQAREQFF.

CDR3 bases: TGTGCCAGCAGACCGTCTACCGCCGGGGAGCTGTTTTTT. This encodes CASRPSTAGELFF. The chain employs TRBV7-2 and TRBJ2-2; no firm D call. V lost 6 bases to trimming and J lost 6 bases, with 11 bases between them. The CDR3 sequence is 13 residues long. The germline V gene encodes CDR1 SGHTA and CDR2 FQGNSA.

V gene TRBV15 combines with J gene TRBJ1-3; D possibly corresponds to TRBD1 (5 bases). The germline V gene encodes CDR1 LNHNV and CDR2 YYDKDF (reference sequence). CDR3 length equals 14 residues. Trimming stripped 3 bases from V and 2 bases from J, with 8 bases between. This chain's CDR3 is CATSRTETGNTIYF. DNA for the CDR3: TGTGCCACCAGCAGGACAGAAACTGGAAACACCATATATTTT.

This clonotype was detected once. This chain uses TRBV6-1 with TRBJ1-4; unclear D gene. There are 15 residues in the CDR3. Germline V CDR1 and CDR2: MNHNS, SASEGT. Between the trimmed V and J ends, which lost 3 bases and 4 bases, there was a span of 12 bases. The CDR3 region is CASSDSTVDNEKLFF. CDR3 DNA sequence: TGTGCCAGCAGTGATTCAACTGTCGATAATGAAAAACTGTTTTTT.

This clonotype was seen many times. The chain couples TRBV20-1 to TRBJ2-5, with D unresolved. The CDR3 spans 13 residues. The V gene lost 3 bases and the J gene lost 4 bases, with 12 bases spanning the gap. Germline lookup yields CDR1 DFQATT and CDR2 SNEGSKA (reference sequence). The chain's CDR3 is CSARDYSAETQYF. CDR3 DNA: TGCAGTGCTAGGGATTACTCGGCAGAGACCCAGTACTTC.

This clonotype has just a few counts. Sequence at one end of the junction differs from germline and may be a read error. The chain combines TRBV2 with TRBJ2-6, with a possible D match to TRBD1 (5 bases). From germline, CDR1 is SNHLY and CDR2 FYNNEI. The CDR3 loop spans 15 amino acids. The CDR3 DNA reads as TGTGCCAGCAATAGGGTAGTCGCTGGGGCCAGCGTCCTGACTTTC. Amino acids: CASNRVVAGASVLTF.

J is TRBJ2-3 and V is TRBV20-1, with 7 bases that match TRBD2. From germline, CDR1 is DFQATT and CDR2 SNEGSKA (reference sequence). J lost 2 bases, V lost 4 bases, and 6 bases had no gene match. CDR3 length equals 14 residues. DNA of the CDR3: TGCAGTGCTAAGGCGGGGGTTGTCACAGATACGCAGTATTTT. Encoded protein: CSAKAGVVTDTQYF.

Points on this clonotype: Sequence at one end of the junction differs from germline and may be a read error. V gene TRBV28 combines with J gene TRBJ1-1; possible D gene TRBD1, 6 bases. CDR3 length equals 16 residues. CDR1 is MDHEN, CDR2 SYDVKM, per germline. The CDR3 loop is CTSGTTRGRADTEAFF. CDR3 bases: TGTACCAGCGGCACGACCCGGGGGCGCGCGGACACTGAAGCTTTCTTT.

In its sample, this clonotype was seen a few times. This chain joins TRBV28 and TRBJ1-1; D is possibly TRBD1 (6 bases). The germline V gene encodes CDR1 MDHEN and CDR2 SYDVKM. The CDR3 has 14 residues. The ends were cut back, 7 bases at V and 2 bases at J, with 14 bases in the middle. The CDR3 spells CASTEGGINTEAFF. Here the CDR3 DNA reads TGTGCCAGCACCGAGGGGGGAATCAACACTGAAGCTTTCTTT.

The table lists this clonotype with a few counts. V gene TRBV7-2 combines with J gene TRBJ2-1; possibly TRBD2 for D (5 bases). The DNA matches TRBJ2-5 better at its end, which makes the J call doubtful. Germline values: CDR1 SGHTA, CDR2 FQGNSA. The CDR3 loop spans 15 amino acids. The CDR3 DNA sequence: TGTGCCAGCAGAGGTACCGGGAAAACTCAAGAGACCCAGTACTTC. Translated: CASRGTGKTQETQYF.

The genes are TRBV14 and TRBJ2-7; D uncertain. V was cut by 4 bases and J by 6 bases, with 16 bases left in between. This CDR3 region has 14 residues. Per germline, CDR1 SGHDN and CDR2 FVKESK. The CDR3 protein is CASSRMGMGGEQYF. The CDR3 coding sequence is TGTGCCAGCAGCCGTATGGGGATGGGTGGCGAGCAGTACTTC.

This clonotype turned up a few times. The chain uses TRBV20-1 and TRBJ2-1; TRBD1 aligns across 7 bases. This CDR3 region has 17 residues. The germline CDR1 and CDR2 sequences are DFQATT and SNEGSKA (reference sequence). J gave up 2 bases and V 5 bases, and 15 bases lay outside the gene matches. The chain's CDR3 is CSAFKRNRGFTYNEQFF. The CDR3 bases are TGCAGTGCTTTTAAGCGCAACAGGGGCTTTACCTACAATGAGCAGTTCTTC.

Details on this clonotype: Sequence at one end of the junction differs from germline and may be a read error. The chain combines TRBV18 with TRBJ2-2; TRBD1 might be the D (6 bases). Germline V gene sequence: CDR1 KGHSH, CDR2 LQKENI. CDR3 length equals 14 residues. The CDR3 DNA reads TGTGCCAGCTCACCTGCAGGGGTCACCGGGGAACTGTTTTTT. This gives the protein CASSPAGVTGELFF.

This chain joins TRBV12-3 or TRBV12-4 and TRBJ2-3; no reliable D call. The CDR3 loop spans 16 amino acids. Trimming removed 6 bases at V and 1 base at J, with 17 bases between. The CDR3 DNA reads TGTGCCAGCAGGAAAACACCCGTTGCCGGCACAGATACGCAGTATTTT. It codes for CASRKTPVAGTDTQYF.

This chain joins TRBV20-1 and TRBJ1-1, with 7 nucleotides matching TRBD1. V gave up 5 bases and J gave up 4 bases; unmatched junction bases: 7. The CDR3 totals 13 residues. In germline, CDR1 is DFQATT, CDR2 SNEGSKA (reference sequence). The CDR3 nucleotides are TGCAGTGCTGGAACTAACAGGGGCACTGAAGCTTTCTTT. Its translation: CSAGTNRGTEAFF.